A single sample is the source of the 6 T cell receptor beta chains below, sequenced in a study of cytomegalovirus exposure and HLA in healthy donors. PCR amplification relied on 60 Vbeta primers (plus 13 Jbeta primers). Profiling relied on immunoSEQ multiplex PCR, and the TCRdb table lists in-frame clones only, not all of them. The sample consists of about 120,000 clones, about 81% of them appearing once. Material for sequencing was PBMCs. These receptors all come from a man aged 40-49 years in good health and CMV-seronegative.

This clone came up a few times. This chain joins TRBV10-3 and TRBJ2-7; TRBD1 matches at 7 bases. Germline V CDR1 and CDR2: ENHRY, SYGVKD. This CDR3 contains 14 residues. The V and J ends lost 6 bases and 2 bases, in that order; junction bases with no gene match: 7. CDR3 DNA sequence: TGTGCCATCAGGCCAGTACAGGGGACCTACGAGCAGTACTTC. Protein: CAIRPVQGTYEQYF.

The chain carries TRBV7-2 and TRBJ1-5; weak D call: TRBD1 (6 bases). Trimming left V 1 base short and J 15 bases short, with 22 bases between. The CDR3 length is 15 residues. Per germline, CDR1 SGHTA and CDR2 FQGNSA. CDR3 in amino acids: CASSLDGTFLAIMHF. The CDR3 DNA follows: TGTGCCAGCAGCTTAGATGGGACATTTCTGGCTATCATGCATTTT.

The chain uses TRBV19 and TRBJ2-2; D is ambiguous. In germline, CDR1 is LNHDA, CDR2 SQIVND (reference sequence). The CDR3 consists of 13 residues. Trimming took off 5 bases at V and 4 bases at J, with 8 bases between the two ends. CDR3 amino acids: CASSVHSTGELFF. The CDR3 DNA sequence: TGTGCCAGTAGTGTCCACAGCACCGGGGAGCTGTTTTTT.

This sequence joins TRBV7-2 and TRBJ2-1; D gene ambiguous. The CDR3 totals 17 residues. CDR1 is SGHTA, CDR2 FQGNSA, per germline. Trimming shortened V by 1 base and J by 5 bases, and 18 bases separated the two germline ends. The CDR3 region is CASSLGVLRSLDNEQFF. CDR3 bases: TGTGCCAGCAGCTTAGGGGTTTTGCGGAGCTTGGACAATGAGCAGTTCTTC.

The chain is built from TRBV5-4 and TRBJ2-5; 7 bases line up with TRBD1. The CDR3 covers 14 residues. The ends lost 4 bases at V and 4 bases at J; junction bases unmatched: 7. Germline V gene sequence: CDR1 SGHNT, CDR2 YYREEE (reference sequence). The CDR3 DNA reads as TGTGCCAGCAGCAACGACAGGGTTCGAGAGACCCAGTACTTC. Translating it yields CASSNDRVRETQYF.

A single count supports this clone. CDR3 nucleotide sequence: TGTGCCTGCGAGACAGGGGAACGTTCACCCCTCCACTTT. Protein product: CACETGERSPLHF. J is TRBJ1-6 and V is TRBV7-9, with 8 bases identical to TRBD1. Germline V lookup: CDR1 SEHNR, CDR2 FQNEAQ (reference sequence). This CDR3 comprises 13 residues. V gave up 11 bases and J gave up 9 bases; unmatched junction bases: 9.